Presented here are 32 T cell receptor beta chains from one specimen sequenced in a study of blood T cell repertoires in COVID-19. The table came from immunoSEQ multiplex PCR; TCRdb's copy has only in-frame clones and leaves some out. The sample lists approximately 240,000 clones, roughly 90% occurring once. Material for sequencing was peripheral blood. These receptors were obtained from a woman between 40 and 50 years old who had recovered from COVID-19.

J is TRBJ2-7 and V is TRBV6-5, with D possibly TRBD1 on 6 matching bases. V was shortened by 5 bases and J by 4 bases, with 15 bases between the two germline ends. The V gene's germline CDR1 is MNHEY and CDR2 SVGAGI. This CDR3 contains 14 residues. The CDR3 bases are TGTGCCAGCAGTCGGACAGCTATTCAGTACGAGCAGTACTTC. It codes for CASSRTAIQYEQYF.

The chain employs TRBV19 and TRBJ1-6, with 8 bases identical to TRBD1. CDR1 is LNHDA and CDR2 is SQIVND in the germline V gene (reference sequence). CDR3 length equals 15 residues. The V and J ends lost 5 bases and 8 bases, in that order; junction bases with no gene match: 8. The DNA of the CDR3 is TGTGCCAGTAGTGGGACAGGCAAGGGGGATTCACCCCTCCACTTT. It is translated as CASSGTGKGDSPLHF.

V and J are TRBV3-1 (or the pseudogene TRBV3-2) and TRBJ2-3; D gene ambiguous. Germline lookup yields CDR1 LGHDT and CDR2 YNNKEL (reference sequence). Trimming left V 3 bases short and J 6 bases short, with 4 bases between. The CDR3 loop spans 11 amino acids. In DNA form, the CDR3 reads TGTGCCAGCAGCCAGGAGGATACGCAGTATTTT. Translated: CASSQEDTQYF.

The chain couples TRBV4-2 to TRBJ1-2; D is unclear. V was clipped by 0 bases and J by 4 bases, with 15 bases between them. The CDR3 extends over 16 amino acids. The germline CDR1 and CDR2 sequences are LGHNA and YNFKEQ. The chain's CDR3 is CASSQDLRGKGYGYTF. DNA for the CDR3: TGTGCCAGCAGCCAAGATTTACGGGGTAAAGGCTATGGCTACACCTTC.

This sequence joins TRBV11-2 and TRBJ1-1, with D possibly matching TRBD1 (5 bases). The V end was cut by 3 bases, the J end by 4 bases, with 15 bases between. The CDR3 loop spans 15 amino acids. Germline V gives CDR1 SGHAT, CDR2 FQNNGV. The CDR3 protein is CASSFHYGGTTEAFF. The CDR3 coding sequence is TGTGCCAGCAGCTTTCATTACGGGGGGACCACTGAAGCTTTCTTT.

A note on this clone: Other DNA sequences within the sample encode an identical CDR3. The rearrangement joins TRBV5-1 to TRBJ1-6; tentative D call: TRBD1 (5 bases). Deletions cut 0 bases from V and 9 bases from J, with 10 bases between. The CDR3 is 14 residues long. In germline, CDR1 is SGHRS, CDR2 YFSETQ. The CDR3 reads CASSLAGRGSPLHF. The CDR3 nucleotides are TGCGCCAGCAGCTTGGCCGGTAGGGGTTCACCCCTCCACTTT. Using reference TRBV5-1 and TRBJ1-6 for the parts outside the CDR3, the full variable domain is KAGVTQTPRYLIKTRGQQVTLSCSPISGHRSVSWYQQTPGQGLQFLFEYFSETQRNKGNFPGRFSGRQFSNSRSEMNVSTLELGDSALYLCASSLAGRGSPLHFGNGTRLTVT.

The chain joins TRBV9 to TRBJ2-2; perhaps TRBD1 as D (5 bases). The germline V gene encodes CDR1 SGDLS and CDR2 YYNGEE. Trimming pared 0 bases from V and 4 bases from J, leaving 16 bases between. The CDR3 runs 17 residues. In nucleotides, the CDR3 is TGTGCCAGCAGCGTAGAAGGACAAGTTTGGGGCACCGGGGAGCTGTTTTTT. It is translated as CASSVEGQVWGTGELFF.

The gene calls are TRBV30 and TRBJ2-2, with D tentatively TRBD2 (5 bases). Trimming cost V 6 bases and J 2 bases, with 16 bases left between them. Germline loops: CDR1 GTSNPN, CDR2 SVGIG (reference sequence). The CDR3 spans 15 residues. The CDR3 DNA sequence: TGTGCCTGCCTAGGGAGACTACTCAACACCGGGGAGCTGTTTTTT. As protein: CACLGRLLNTGELFF.

The CDR3 nucleotides read TGTGCCAGCTCACCGGTCGTTGCGGAAGCTTTCTTT. Residues: CASSPVVAEAFF. The rearrangement uses TRBV18 and TRBJ1-1; D is unresolved. Trimming shortened V by 3 bases and J by 8 bases, and 10 bases separated the two germline ends. Looked up from germline, CDR1 is KGHSH and CDR2 is LQKENI. CDR3 length equals 12 residues. The entire variable domain, with the rest obtained from reference TRBV18 and TRBJ1-1, is as follows: NAGVMQNPRHLVRRRGQEARLRCSPMKGHSHVYWYRQLPEEGLKFMVYLQKENIIDESGMPKERFSAEFPKEGPSILRIQQVVRGDSAAYFCASSPVVAEAFFGQGTRLTVV.

This sequence joins TRBV19 and TRBJ2-7, with a tentative D call TRBD1 (6 bases). Trimming shortened V by 1 base and J by 0 bases, and 16 bases separated the two germline ends. The CDR3 consists of 17 residues. Germline V gene lookup returns CDR1 LNHDA and CDR2 SQIVND (reference sequence). As DNA, the CDR3 is TGTGCCAGTAGTATAGCTTACGGACAGCCGAGCTCCTACGAGCAGTACTTC. This encodes CASSIAYGQPSSYEQYF.

This clone was seen once. The CDR3 region is CASSPPRGNTGELFF. The CDR3 bases are TGTGCCAGCAGCCCCCCCCGGGGTAACACCGGGGAGCTGTTTTTT. V usage is TRBV14 and J usage is TRBJ2-2; possibly TRBD2 for D (5 bases). V dropped 4 bases and J dropped 2 bases, with 11 bases sitting between them. The CDR3 has 15 amino acids. Germline-derived CDR1 and CDR2 are SGHDN and FVKESK. The full variable domain, in which reference TRBV14 and TRBJ2-2 provide the parts outside the CDR3, is EAGVTQFPSHSVIEKGQTVTLRCDPISGHDNLYWYRRVMGKEIKFLLHFVKESKQDESGMPNNRFLAERTGGTYSTLKVQPAELEDSGVYFCASSPPRGNTGELFFGEGSRLTVL.

The chain has TRBV6-1 and TRBJ2-7; TRBD1 matches at 12 bases. This CDR3 has 14 amino acids. After removal of 5 bases from V and 3 bases from J, the junction contained 2 bases not matched to a gene. The germline CDR1 and CDR2 sequences are MNHNS and SASEGT. The CDR3 bases are TGTGCCAGCAGTTGGGACAGGGGGCGCTACGAGCAGTACTTC. Translating it yields CASSWDRGRYEQYF.

The V call is TRBV24-1, the J call TRBJ1-2; D might be TRBD1 (6 bases). Trimming cost V 0 bases and J 2 bases, with 6 bases left between them. Germline values: CDR1 KGHDR, CDR2 SFDVKD. This CDR3 spans 14 amino acids. CDR3 amino acids: CATSDLGQNYGYTF. The CDR3 DNA follows: TGTGCCACCAGTGATTTGGGACAGAACTATGGCTACACCTTC.

CDR3 bases: TGTGCCAGCAGACGAAGACAAGACACTAGCACAGATACGCAGTATTTT. Translating gives CASRRRQDTSTDTQYF. The chain carries TRBV27 and TRBJ2-3, with D uncertain. This CDR3 comprises 16 residues. Germline CDR1 reads MNHEY; CDR2 reads SMNVEV (reference sequence). V gave up 6 bases and J gave up 0 bases, with 16 bases separating them.

The V gene is TRBV5-4, the J gene TRBJ2-5, with a tentative D call TRBD1 (5 bases). CDR3 length equals 13 residues. V was trimmed by 4 bases and J by 3 bases, leaving 10 bases between them. Looked up from germline, CDR1 is SGHNT and CDR2 is YYREEE (reference sequence). The CDR3 loop is CASSSEGEETQYF. DNA of the CDR3: TGTGCCAGCAGCAGTGAAGGGGAAGAGACCCAGTACTTC.

The genes are TRBV27 and TRBJ1-6; D not certain. V lost 2 bases and J lost 2, with 10 bases in between. Germline lookup yields CDR1 MNHEY and CDR2 SMNVEV (reference sequence). The CDR3 length is 16 residues. The CDR3 coding sequence is TGTGCCAGCAGTTTAGTCGGGGTCCCCTATAATTCACCCCTCCACTTT. Protein sequence: CASSLVGVPYNSPLHF.

This chain connects TRBV9 to TRBJ1-2; weak D call: TRBD1 (6 bases). Germline assignment: CDR1 SGDLS and CDR2 YYNGEE. The V end lost 3 bases, the J end lost 4 bases, and 19 bases lay between the germline ends. This CDR3 contains 16 residues. The CDR3 loop reads CASSAGQLNPLYGYTF. The CDR3 coding sequence is TGTGCCAGCAGCGCGGGACAACTAAATCCTCTCTATGGCTACACCTTC.

This sequence joins TRBV15 and TRBJ2-2; TRBD1 matches 8 bases. The germline gives CDR1 LNHNV, CDR2 YYDKDF (reference sequence). V was pared by 3 bases and J by 1 base, with 1 base of the junction left unmatched. This CDR3 is 15 amino acids long. The CDR3 loop reads CATSSGTGNTGELFF. As DNA, the CDR3 is TGTGCCACCAGCAGCGGGACAGGGAACACCGGGGAGCTGTTTTTT.

The CDR3 spells CASSFNFLGQVSYEQYF. In nucleotides, the CDR3 is TGTGCCAGCAGTTTCAATTTTTTGGGACAGGTCTCCTACGAGCAGTACTTC. The chain joins TRBV28 to TRBJ2-7; 8 positions agree with TRBD1. The V segment lost 3 bases and the J segment 0 bases; nucleotides outside the gene matches: 10. This CDR3 is built from 17 residues. Germline loops: CDR1 MDHEN, CDR2 SYDVKM.

This rearrangement joins TRBV29-1 to TRBJ2-1; 7 bases are a match to TRBD2. The V gene end was trimmed by 4 bases and the J gene end by 7 bases; junction bases not matched to a gene: 10. The CDR3 covers 14 residues. Germline-derived CDR1 and CDR2 are SQVTM and ANQGSEA. CDR3 sequence (DNA): TGCAGCGTTGTCAGGACTAGTCTTTATAATGAGCAGTTCTTC. As protein: CSVVRTSLYNEQFF.

The genes are TRBV6-5 and TRBJ2-3; maybe TRBD2 (6 bases). The V gene lost 0 bases and the J gene lost 6 bases, with 13 bases spanning the gap. The CDR3 consists of 15 residues. Germline V gene data show CDR1 as MNHEY and CDR2 as SVGAGI. Here the CDR3 reads CASSYSGGTGDTQYF. The CDR3 coding sequence is TGTGCCAGCAGTTACTCTGGGGGGACGGGGGATACGCAGTATTTT.

The count of this clone is one. The DNA for the CDR3 is TGCGCCAGCAGCCCTACAGGGGCTTCCTACGAGCAGTACTTC. As protein: CASSPTGASYEQYF. This chain uses TRBV4-1 with TRBJ2-7; 7 bases are shared with TRBD1. The J segment lost 1 base and the V segment lost 4 bases, leaving 4 bases of the junction unmatched. Per the germline V gene, CDR1 is MGHRA and CDR2 is YSYEKL. This CDR3 has 14 residues.

The rearrangement uses TRBV18 and TRBJ2-7, with D possibly TRBD2 on 5 matching bases. The V and J ends lost 0 bases and 0 bases respectively, with 15 bases between them. CDR1 is KGHSH, CDR2 LQKENI, per germline. The length of the CDR3 is 17 residues. This CDR3 is CASSPPGSSPSSYEQYF. DNA of the CDR3: TGTGCCAGCTCACCACCGGGGAGCAGTCCGAGCTCCTACGAGCAGTACTTC.

This chain connects TRBV19 to TRBJ1-2; D is uncertain. Deletions cut 2 bases from V and 0 bases from J, with 10 bases between. The CDR3 contains 15 residues. CDR1 is LNHDA, CDR2 SQIVND, per germline (reference sequence). The CDR3, as DNA: TGTGCCAGTAGTATAAACAACGGAGCTAACTATGGCTACACCTTC. Residues: CASSINNGANYGYTF.

In its sample, this clone was seen a few times. The chain employs TRBV11-3 and TRBJ2-7, with 7 bases fitting TRBD2. Germline trimming cut 0 bases from V and 2 bases from J; bases unmatched to any gene: 7. The CDR3 contains 16 residues. Germline V gives CDR1 SGHNT, CDR2 YENEEA. The CDR3 sequence: CASSLDQTSKAYEQYF. As DNA, the CDR3 is TGTGCCAGCAGCTTAGATCAGACTAGCAAAGCCTACGAGCAGTACTTC.

This clone occurred once. The J gene is TRBJ2-5, the V gene TRBV4-2; 10 bases agree with TRBD1. J gave up 5 bases and V 1 base, and 7 bases lay outside the gene matches. Germline values: CDR1 LGHNA, CDR2 YNFKEQ. This CDR3 has 16 amino acids. Written as DNA, the CDR3 is TGTGCCAGCAGCCAAGGCCTGAGACAGGGGGCGGAGACCCAGTACTTC. Amino acid sequence: CASSQGLRQGAETQYF.

The genes are TRBV4-2 and TRBJ2-1; D remains ambiguous. Trimming shortened V by 0 bases and J by 4 bases, and 13 bases separated the two germline ends. The germline gives CDR1 LGHNA, CDR2 YNFKEQ. This CDR3 region has 16 residues. The DNA of the CDR3 is TGTGCCAGCAGCCAAGAAAGAGGCTATTCTTACAATGAGCAGTTCTTC. Translation: CASSQERGYSYNEQFF.

The chain has TRBV28 and TRBJ1-2; 10 nucleotides align to TRBD1. V was clipped by 6 bases and J by 7 bases; unmatched bases: 8. Per germline, CDR1 MDHEN and CDR2 SYDVKM. The CDR3 runs 14 residues. The CDR3 here is CASRAPGQGFGYTF. The DNA of the CDR3 is TGTGCCAGCAGAGCTCCGGGACAGGGGTTTGGCTACACCTTC.

V and J are TRBV5-4 and TRBJ1-1, with 8 bases lining up with TRBD1. Germline V lookup: CDR1 SGHNT, CDR2 YYREEE (reference sequence). The CDR3 contains 12 residues. V was clipped by 9 bases and J by 1 base; unmatched bases: 2. This CDR3 reads CATGTGNTEAFF. CDR3 sequence (DNA): TGTGCCACCGGGACAGGGAACACTGAAGCTTTCTTT.

This sequence joins TRBV4-3 and TRBJ2-3, with D unclear. The V gene's germline CDR1 is LGHNA and CDR2 YSLEER. V was shortened by 1 base and J by 3 bases, with 8 bases between the two germline ends. The CDR3 runs to 14 residues. The CDR3 sequence: CASSQASRTDTQYF. CDR3 nucleotides: TGCGCCAGCAGCCAAGCGTCGCGAACAGATACGCAGTATTTT.

The chain has TRBV19 and TRBJ2-2, with D perhaps matching TRBD1 (5 bases). V was pared by 9 bases and J by 7 bases, with 12 bases between. The germline V gene has CDR1 LNHDA and CDR2 SQIVND (reference sequence). This CDR3 region has 12 residues. This chain's CDR3 is CARTKGFGELFF. CDR3 nucleotide sequence: TGTGCCAGGACGAAGGGGTTCGGGGAGCTGTTTTTT.

The genes are TRBV11-3 and TRBJ2-1, with 11 bases lining up with TRBD2. The CDR3 is 17 residues long. The V segment lost 2 bases and the J segment 4 bases; nucleotides outside the gene matches: 7. Germline V gives CDR1 SGHNT, CDR2 YENEEA. The CDR3: CASSLRLAGSKYNEQFF. CDR3 in DNA: TGTGCCAGCAGCTTAAGACTAGCGGGAAGCAAATACAATGAGCAGTTCTTC. The variable domain in full, completed from reference TRBV11-3 and TRBJ2-1, reads EAGVVQSPRYKIIEKKQPVAFWCNPISGHNTLYWYLQNLGQGPELLIRYENEEAVDDSQLPKDRFSAERLKGVDSTLKIQPAELGDSAVYLCASSLRLAGSKYNEQFFGPGTRLTVL.